The 6 T cell receptor beta chains given below trace back to one sample, sequenced in a study of T-cell reconstitution after alpha-beta-depleted transplantation in children. Unique molecular identifiers were incorporated during preparation of the TCRbeta library. TCRdb re-called the PCR reads with MiXCR, one entry per CDR3 protein. This sample yields some 500,000 distinct CDR3 sequences, of which over 25% are seen a single time; 2% to 3% belongs to the top ten. The specimen comprised PBMCs from the stem cell graft donor, sampled from the stem cell graft. The receptors were sampled from a human donor who donated a stem cell graft to a child with aplastic anemia.

The chain uses TRBV5-1 and TRBJ1-2; unclear D gene. CDR1 SGHRS and CDR2 YFSETQ come from the germline V gene. This CDR3 is 15 amino acids long. V was clipped by 0 bases and J by 2 bases, with 11 bases between them. The CDR3 reads CASSLGLGQNYGYTF. In DNA form, the CDR3 reads TGCGCCAGCAGCTTGGGGCTAGGGCAGAACTATGGCTACACCTTC.

This clonotype appeared a few times. The chain is built from TRBV12-3 or TRBV12-4 and TRBJ2-7; the match to TRBD2 covers 7 bases. V lost 5 bases and J lost 3; bases outside the gene matches: 4. The CDR3 length is 13 residues. The CDR3 protein is CASSPGRVYEQYV. CDR3 bases: TGTGCCAGCAGTCCAGGGAGGGTCTACGAGCAGTACGTC.

J is TRBJ2-4 and V is TRBV4-3; D possibly corresponds to TRBD1 (7 bases). V dropped 3 bases and J dropped 9 bases, with 15 bases sitting between them. The germline V gene encodes CDR1 LGHNA and CDR2 YSLEER. CDR3 length equals 14 residues. Here the CDR3 DNA reads TGCGCCAGCAGCCAGATTTGGCAGGGGGGCATTCAGTACTTC. This translates into CASSQIWQGGIQYF.

The chain has TRBV12-3 or TRBV12-4 and TRBJ2-3; D is unresolved. With 6 bases removed from V and 5 bases from J, the gap between germline ends came to 21 bases. CDR3 length equals 16 residues. The CDR3 DNA is TGTGCCAGCAGCATCCAGTTGAGTTGGGCTGTAGATACGCAGTATTTT. Translating it yields CASSIQLSWAVDTQYF.

This clonotype came up a few times. J is TRBJ1-2 and V is TRBV6-5; 7 nucleotides line up with TRBD1. V dropped 6 bases and J dropped 7; count of bases not matched to a gene: 5. The CDR3 length is 12 residues. The V gene's germline CDR1 is MNHEY and CDR2 SVGAGI. Here the CDR3 reads CASRRQGGGYTF. The CDR3, as DNA: TGTGCCAGCAGAAGACAGGGCGGTGGCTACACCTTC.

The chain links TRBV7-8 to TRBJ1-1, with a weak D call TRBD1 (5 bases). CDR1 is SGHVS and CDR2 is FQNEAQ in the germline V gene. The CDR3 covers 16 residues. V shed 6 bases and J shed 5 bases, with 22 bases lying between them. CDR3 bases: TGTGCCAGCAGTGAACCGGGACCCAAAAAAGAGACTGAAGCTTTCTTT. Its protein product is CASSEPGPKKETEAFF.